A selection of T cell receptor beta chains follows, all from one sample in a study of T cell changes during pregnancy in multiple sclerosis. Generated by immunoSEQ multiplex PCR, the TCRdb table keeps only in-frame clones and is missing some. The sample lists approximately 70,000 clones, 91% occurring once. Sequenced material: peripheral blood, taken in the third trimester of pregnancy. These receptors originate from a female donor in good health, enrolled as a control in a pregnancy study. Each CDR3 is given with its conserved first and last residue. D genes are given only for firm matches. Rows may omit the clone size; those that give it use once, few, many or a size class.

TRBV28	few	NA	TRBJ2-3	15	CASTPPGLGTDTQYF	TGTGCCAGCACTCCTCCGGGACTCGGAACAGATACGCAGTATTTT
TRBV11-2	NA	TRBD2	TRBJ2-1	15	CASSFPGLVPNEQFF	TGTGCCAGCAGCTTCCCGGGACTAGTACCCAATGAGCAGTTCTTC
TRBV2	NA	NA	TRBJ1-1	13	CASSEARVTEAFF	TGTGCCAGCAGTGAAGCGAGGGTCACTGAAGCTTTCTTT
TRBV28	NA	TRBD1	TRBJ1-1	16	CASSFIGNRGLTEAFF	TGTGCCAGCAGTTTTATTGGGAACAGGGGGCTCACTGAAGCTTTCTTT
TRBV7-2	NA	TRBD1	TRBJ1-1	14	CASSFTGAITEAFF	TGTGCCAGCAGCTTTACAGGGGCGATCACTGAAGCTTTCTTT
TRBV19	NA	TRBD1	TRBJ1-1	15	CASSILARGWTEAFF	TGTGCCAGTAGTATCTTGGCCAGGGGGTGGACTGAAGCTTTCTTT
TRBV29-1	NA	NA	TRBJ2-2	13	CSVGRERTGELFF	TGCAGCGTTGGGAGGGAGCGCACCGGGGAGCTGTTTTTT
TRBV19	NA	NA	TRBJ1-2	15	CASSIYVTTNYGYTF	TGTGCCAGTAGTATTTACGTCACTACTAACTATGGCTACACCTTC
TRBV7-6	NA	NA	TRBJ1-2	13	CASSPGTPYGYTF	TGTGCCAGCAGCCCCGGGACACCTTATGGCTACACCTTC
TRBV6-1	NA	NA	TRBJ2-3	17	CASSVSSLQGYTDTQYF	TGTGCCAGCAGTGTAAGCTCTCTACAGGGATACACAGATACGCAGTATTTT
TRBV28	NA	NA	TRBJ2-1	13	CASSLGGGDEQFF	TGTGCCAGCAGTTTAGGAGGAGGGGATGAGCAGTTCTTC
TRBV30	NA	NA	TRBJ1-2	14	CAWSVRLDFYGYTF	TGTGCCTGGAGTGTACGACTGGACTTCTATGGCTACACCTTC
TRBV2	NA	NA	TRBJ1-2	13	CATPHPGSYGYTF	TGTGCCACCCCTCACCCCGGGTCCTATGGCTACACCTTC
TRBV27	NA	NA	TRBJ2-2	15	CASQPQGSVTGELFF	TGTGCCAGCCAACCCCAGGGGAGCGTCACCGGGGAGCTGTTTTTT
TRBV27	NA	NA	TRBJ2-7	15	CASSLFLRALDEQYF	TGTGCCAGCAGTTTATTTCTGAGGGCTCTTGACGAGCAGTACTTC
TRBV27	NA	TRBD2	TRBJ2-7	15	CASSPQAGSGYEQYF	TGTGCCAGCAGTCCGCAAGCGGGGTCCGGCTACGAGCAGTACTTC
TRBV5-1	once	NA	TRBJ2-7	17	CASSFPGRPGLRDEQYF	TGCGCCAGCAGCTTCCCCGGACGGCCGGGACTTCGGGACGAGCAGTACTTC
TRBV19	NA	NA	TRBJ2-7	13	CASSTRVSYEQYF	TGTGCCAGTAGTACCAGGGTCTCCTACGAGCAGTACTTC
TRBV18	NA	NA	TRBJ1-4	16	CASSPSPRVSDEKLFF	TGTGCCAGCTCACCCAGCCCCAGGGTGTCGGATGAAAAACTGTTTTTT
TRBV7-9	NA	NA	TRBJ2-3	11	CASSLVSAQYF	TGTGCCAGCAGCTTAGTGAGCGCGCAGTATTTT
TRBV2	few	TRBD1	TRBJ2-7	14	CASSEQGETYEQYF	TGTGCCAGCAGTGAGCAGGGGGAGACCTACGAGCAGTACTTC
TRBV7-2	NA	TRBD2	TRBJ2-7	14	CASSLGLAFYEQYF	TGTGCCAGCAGCCTCGGACTAGCGTTCTACGAGCAGTACTTC
TRBV28	NA	NA	TRBJ1-2	13	CASTLGGVYGYTF	TGTGCCAGCACCCTGGGGGGAGTTTATGGCTACACCTTC
TRBV13	once	NA	TRBJ2-1	14	CASRGGGNYNEQFF	TGTGCCAGCAGGGGAGGGGGAAATTACAATGAGCAGTTCTTC
TRBV7-6	NA	TRBD1	TRBJ1-4	17	CASSLAKSWTGREKLFF	TGTGCCAGCAGCTTAGCTAAATCGTGGACAGGTCGTGAAAAACTGTTTTTT
TRBV15	NA	NA	TRBJ1-2	14	CATSRGGLVGGYTF	TGTGCCACCAGCAGAGGGGGGCTTGTGGGTGGCTACACCTTC
TRBV12-5	NA	NA	TRBJ1-1	12	CASGFYAGEAFF	TGTGCTAGTGGTTTTTATGCCGGTGAAGCTTTCTTT
TRBV7-9	NA	TRBD1	TRBJ2-5	14	CASSLVMAGGTQYF	TGTGCCAGCAGCTTAGTGATGGCAGGGGGGACCCAGTACTTC
TRBV5-1	NA	NA	TRBJ2-7	16	CASSSTGGPGRDEQYF	TGCGCCAGCAGCTCGACCGGGGGGCCGGGGAGAGACGAGCAGTACTTC
TRBV7-9	once	TRBD1	TRBJ2-7	14	CASSLRTGSYEQYF	TGTGCCAGCAGCTTACGGACAGGGTCGTACGAGCAGTACTTC
TRBV9	once	TRBD2	TRBJ2-2	18	CASSVEGSSGVNTGELFF	TGTGCCAGCAGCGTAGAGGGATCTAGCGGGGTTAACACCGGGGAGCTGTTTTTT
TRBV6-4	NA	NA	TRBJ2-2	12	CASSAGTGELFF	TGTGCCAGCAGTGCAGGCACCGGGGAGCTGTTTTTT
TRBV10-3	NA	NA	TRBJ2-1	14	CASARLAPYNEQFF	TGTGCCAGTGCTAGGCTTGCTCCCTACAATGAGCAGTTCTTC
TRBV19	NA	TRBD1	TRBJ1-1	16	CASSPLGTGGWNEAFF	TGTGCCAGTAGCCCTCTGGGGACAGGGGGCTGGAATGAAGCTTTCTTT
TRBV10-3	NA	NA	TRBJ1-5	12	CAIRGGGGTQHF	TGTGCCATCAGGGGAGGGGGGGGAACCCAGCATTTT
TRBV18	NA	TRBD1	TRBJ1-2	15	CASWTGGAGDYGYTF	TGTGCCAGCTGGACAGGGGGCGCGGGGGACTATGGCTACACCTTC
TRBV28	once	TRBD1	TRBJ1-4	19	CASSARDRVSPPRNEKLFF	TGTGCCAGCAGTGCCCGGGACAGGGTTTCTCCCCCAAGAAATGAAAAACTGTTTTTT
TRBV19	NA	NA	TRBJ2-2	9	CARGGELFF	TGTGCCCGGGGGGGGGAGCTGTTTTTT
TRBV9	NA	NA	TRBJ1-2	13	CASSATANYGYTF	TGTGCCAGCAGCGCGACAGCTAACTATGGCTACACCTTC
TRBV27	once	TRBD1	TRBJ1-4	14	CASRLQGATEKLFF	TGTGCCAGCAGATTACAGGGGGCGACTGAAAAACTGTTTTTT